A selection of T cell receptor beta chains follows, all from one sample in a study of regulatory T cells in long-lasting Graves disease. TCRdb ran MiXCR on the multiplex PCR reads and lists one entry per CDR3 protein. This sample yields some 280,000 distinct CDR3 sequences, of which under 25% are seen a single time; 56% belongs to the top ten. Sequenced material: peripheral blood mononuclear cells (PBMCs), taken when the disease was refractory, from a patient treated with antithyroid drugs. The receptors here all came from a female donor with Graves disease. Each CDR3 is given with its conserved first and last residue. A D gene is named only where the DNA matches it firmly. Not all rows give a size; the values are once, few, many and, for expanded clones, a class.

v_call: TRBV2; clone_size: many; cdr3_length: 11; d_call: NA; j_call: TRBJ1-2; cdr3_aa: CASGGQNGYTF; cdr3_nt: TGTGCCAGCGGGGGGCAGAATGGCTACACCTTC
v_call: TRBV6-1; clone_size: many; cdr3_length: 16; d_call: NA; j_call: TRBJ1-2; cdr3_aa: CASSEAGGTPNYGYTF; cdr3_nt: TGTGCCAGCAGTGAAGCGGGGGGGACACCTAACTATGGCTACACCTTC
v_call: TRBV10-3; clone_size: NA; cdr3_length: 12; d_call: TRBD1; j_call: TRBJ1-2; cdr3_aa: CAVSGQGYGYTF; cdr3_nt: TGTGCCGTATCGGGACAGGGCTATGGCTACACCTTC
v_call: TRBV2; clone_size: many; cdr3_length: 13; d_call: TRBD1; j_call: TRBJ1-5; cdr3_aa: CASHGTGNQPQHF; cdr3_nt: TGTGCCAGCCACGGGACAGGGAATCAGCCCCAGCATTTT
v_call: TRBV15; clone_size: many; cdr3_length: 15; d_call: NA; j_call: TRBJ1-2; cdr3_aa: CATSRGEGLNYGYTF; cdr3_nt: TGTGCCACCAGCAGAGGCGAGGGCCTTAACTATGGCTACACCTTC
v_call: TRBV20-1; clone_size: few; cdr3_length: 13; d_call: NA; j_call: TRBJ2-7; cdr3_aa: CSASGDNSYEQYF; cdr3_nt: TGCAGTGCTAGCGGGGACAACTCCTACGAGCAGTACTTC
v_call: TRBV6-2/TRBV6-3; clone_size: NA; cdr3_length: 15; d_call: NA; j_call: TRBJ2-7; cdr3_aa: CANSYSKVSDYEQYF; cdr3_nt: TGTGCCAACAGTTACTCGAAGGTCTCCGACTACGAGCAGTACTTC
v_call: TRBV6-1; clone_size: NA; cdr3_length: 14; d_call: NA; j_call: TRBJ1-5; cdr3_aa: CASTGAGADQPQHF; cdr3_nt: TGTGCCAGCACGGGGGCGGGGGCGGATCAGCCCCAGCATTTT
v_call: TRBV20-1; clone_size: many; cdr3_length: 12; d_call: NA; j_call: TRBJ2-7; cdr3_aa: CSSPDSLSEQYF; cdr3_nt: TGCAGTTCCCCGGACTCGCTCTCCGAGCAGTACTTC
v_call: TRBV10-1; clone_size: few; cdr3_length: 15; d_call: TRBD1; j_call: TRBJ1-2; cdr3_aa: CASARQGGTTSGYTF; cdr3_nt: TGCGCCAGCGCCCGACAGGGAGGGACTACTAGTGGCTACACCTTC
v_call: TRBV6-1; clone_size: NA; cdr3_length: 13; d_call: NA; j_call: TRBJ2-5; cdr3_aa: CASRGWAEETQYF; cdr3_nt: TGTGCCAGCAGAGGGTGGGCAGAAGAGACCCAGTACTTC
v_call: TRBV28; clone_size: many; cdr3_length: 14; d_call: NA; j_call: TRBJ2-5; cdr3_aa: CASSNQDIQETQYF; cdr3_nt: TGTGCCAGCAGTAATCAGGATATCCAAGAGACCCAGTACTTC
v_call: TRBV20-1; clone_size: few; cdr3_length: 14; d_call: NA; j_call: TRBJ2-3; cdr3_aa: CSARDRGFTDTQYF; cdr3_nt: TGCAGTGCTAGAGATCGGGGTTTCACAGATACGCAGTATTTT
v_call: TRBV29-1; clone_size: many; cdr3_length: 18; d_call: NA; j_call: TRBJ2-6; cdr3_aa: CSVEDLALTATGANVLTF; cdr3_nt: TGCAGCGTTGAAGACCTCGCCCTGACAGCGACTGGGGCCAACGTCCTGACTTTC
v_call: TRBV12-3/TRBV12-4; clone_size: many; cdr3_length: 14; d_call: NA; j_call: TRBJ1-4; cdr3_aa: CASRLAGGREKLFF; cdr3_nt: TGTGCCAGCAGACTCGCGGGCGGACGTGAAAAACTGTTTTTT
v_call: TRBV7-2; clone_size: many; cdr3_length: 13; d_call: NA; j_call: TRBJ2-1; cdr3_aa: CASSSTSQNEQFF; cdr3_nt: TGTGCCAGCAGCTCGACTAGTCAGAATGAGCAGTTCTTC
v_call: TRBV7-8; clone_size: few; cdr3_length: 18; d_call: TRBD2; j_call: TRBJ2-1; cdr3_aa: CASSLAAPSGSSYNEQFF; cdr3_nt: TGTGCCAGCAGCTTAGCAGCCCCGAGCGGGAGCTCCTACAATGAGCAGTTCTTC
v_call: TRBV20-1; clone_size: few; cdr3_length: 13; d_call: TRBD1; j_call: TRBJ1-1; cdr3_aa: CSAREGQGAEAFF; cdr3_nt: TGCAGTGCTAGAGAGGGACAGGGGGCTGAAGCTTTCTTT
v_call: TRBV27; clone_size: many; cdr3_length: 14; d_call: NA; j_call: TRBJ2-7; cdr3_aa: CASRDSGAGGEQYF; cdr3_nt: TGTGCCAGCAGAGATTCCGGGGCCGGGGGAGAGCAGTACTTC
v_call: TRBV28; clone_size: few; cdr3_length: 14; d_call: NA; j_call: TRBJ1-2; cdr3_aa: CASSAHSSLYGYTF; cdr3_nt: TGTGCCAGCAGTGCGCACAGCTCTTTATATGGCTACACCTTC
v_call: TRBV6-1; clone_size: NA; cdr3_length: 14; d_call: NA; j_call: TRBJ2-6; cdr3_aa: CASTERSGANVLTF; cdr3_nt: TGTGCCAGCACCGAACGCTCTGGGGCCAACGTCCTGACTTTC
v_call: TRBV7-9; clone_size: few; cdr3_length: 16; d_call: NA; j_call: TRBJ2-5; cdr3_aa: CASSPIRTGPKETQYF; cdr3_nt: TGTGCCAGCAGCCCGATTCGTACAGGTCCTAAAGAGACCCAGTACTTC
v_call: TRBV20-1; clone_size: few; cdr3_length: 11; d_call: NA; j_call: TRBJ1-1; cdr3_aa: CSASLNTEAFF; cdr3_nt: TGCAGTGCTAGTCTGAACACTGAAGCTTTCTTT